These 7 T cell receptor beta chains share one sample of origin, sequenced in a study of CD8 T cells in Susac syndrome. cDNA came from approximately 0.5 to 1 ug RNA primed by random hexamers. MiXCR, run by TCRdb on the immunoSEQ multiplex PCR reads, gives a single entry per CDR3 protein. Among some 170,000 distinct CDR3 sequences listed, roughly 94% were seen once. Sequencing was performed on CD4+ T cells from PBMCs. The receptors stem from a human donor in good health.

This rearrangement joins TRBV29-1 to TRBJ2-5, with D maybe TRBD2 (5 bases). The germline V and J ends were trimmed by 6 bases and 9 bases, with 17 bases remaining between them. CDR1 and CDR2 from the germline V gene are SQVTM and ANQGSEA. CDR3 length: 12 amino acids. The CDR3 spells CSVDYPRESQYF. DNA for the CDR3: TGCAGCGTAGACTATCCCCGCGAGTCCCAGTACTTC.

The chain links TRBV12-3 or TRBV12-4 to TRBJ1-1; D uncertain. The CDR3 spans 14 residues. V dropped 3 bases and J dropped 1 base, with 9 bases sitting between them. CDR3 nucleotide sequence: TGTGCCAGCAGTTTCAGTGCAGAGAACACTGAAGCTTTCTTT. Protein sequence: CASSFSAENTEAFF.

V is TRBV11-1 and J is TRBJ2-7; D is unclear. This CDR3 is 11 amino acids long. V dropped 3 bases and J dropped 6 bases, with 6 bases sitting between them. CDR1 is SGHAT and CDR2 is FQDESV in the germline V gene (reference sequence). The CDR3 nucleotides read TGTGCCAGCAGCTTCAAGGGCGAGCAGTACTTC. It specifies CASSFKGEQYF.

The genes are TRBV5-4 and TRBJ2-3; D not certain. Germline CDR1 is SGHNT and CDR2 is YYREEE (reference sequence). The V end was cut by 0 bases, the J end by 2 bases, with 7 bases between. The CDR3 length is 14 residues. CDR3 nucleotides: TGTGCCAGCAGCTTGGGAGCAGACACAGATACGCAGTATTTT. It specifies CASSLGADTDTQYF.

The chain uses TRBV18 and TRBJ2-1; 9 positions agree with TRBD1. V gave up 3 bases and J gave up 7 bases; unmatched junction bases: 4. Germline V lookup: CDR1 KGHSH, CDR2 LQKENI. The CDR3 is made up of 14 amino acids. CDR3 amino acids: CASSPGQGVNEQFF. The CDR3, as DNA: TGTGCCAGCTCACCGGGACAGGGTGTGAATGAGCAGTTCTTC.

The chain is built from TRBV12-3 or TRBV12-4 and TRBJ2-1; tentative D call: TRBD2 (7 bases). Trimming took 6 bases from V and 6 from J, leaving 21 bases between them. The CDR3 length is 16 residues. The CDR3 here is CASRKVGGGSFNEQFF. In DNA, the CDR3 is TGTGCCAGCAGGAAGGTTGGGGGCGGGAGCTTCAATGAGCAGTTCTTC.

The V gene is TRBV5-1, the J gene TRBJ2-7; TRBD2 might be the D (6 bases). This CDR3 region has 13 residues. CDR1 and CDR2 (germline): SGHRS, YFSETQ. V was clipped by 6 bases and J by 3 bases, with 13 bases between them. CDR3 residues: CASTFEGGYEQYF. CDR3 sequence (DNA): TGCGCCAGCACATTTGAGGGAGGCTACGAGCAGTACTTC.